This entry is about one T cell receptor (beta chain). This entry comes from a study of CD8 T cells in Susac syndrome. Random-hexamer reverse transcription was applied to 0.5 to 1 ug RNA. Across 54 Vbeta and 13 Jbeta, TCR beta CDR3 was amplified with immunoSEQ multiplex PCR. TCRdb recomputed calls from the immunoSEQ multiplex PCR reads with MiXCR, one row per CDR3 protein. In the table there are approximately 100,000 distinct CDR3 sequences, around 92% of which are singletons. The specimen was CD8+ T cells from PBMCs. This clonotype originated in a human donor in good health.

Written as DNA, the CDR3 is TGTGCCAGCAGCTTAGGTCGGGGCCCAACAGATACGCAGTATTTT. The encoded protein is CASSLGRGPTDTQYF. The rearrangement uses TRBV7-3 and TRBJ2-3, with D perhaps TRBD1 or TRBD2 (5 bases each). The length of the CDR3 is 15 residues. V was trimmed by 2 bases and J by 3 bases, leaving 12 bases between them. Germline loops: CDR1 SGHTA, CDR2 FQGTGA. Supplemented by reference TRBV7-3 and TRBJ2-3, the full variable domain reads GAGVSQTPSNKVTEKGKYVELRCDPISGHTALYWYRQSLGQGPEFLIYFQGTGAADDSGLPNDRFFAVRPEGSVSTLKIQRTERGDSAVYLCASSLGRGPTDTQYFGPGTRLTVL.